Shown below are 32 T cell receptor beta chains from a single sample sequenced in a study of CD8+CD57+ T cells in acquired aplastic anemia. Patients included in sequencing had previously demonstrated CD8+CD57+ cell expansion by flow cytometry. CDR3 and TCR beta VDJ profiling relied on a genomic DNA template. MiXCR was run by TCRdb on the reads, yielding one entry per CDR3 protein. The sample has 150,000 to 200,000 distinct CDR3 sequences, less than 60% seen once; the top ten hold 2.5% to 3.5%. Sequenced material: sorted CD4+, CD8+, or CD8+CD57+ T cells (not recorded which) from PBMCs. The receptors stem from a human donor with aplastic anemia.

This clonotype was detected many times. The chain links TRBV19 to TRBJ1-5, with D possibly matching TRBD1 (5 bases). Germline V lookup: CDR1 LNHDA, CDR2 SQIVND (reference sequence). V lost 7 bases and J 5 bases, leaving 15 bases between the germline ends. The CDR3 is 14 residues long. Here the CDR3 reads CASTPRRTYQPQHF. DNA for the CDR3: TGTGCCAGTACTCCGCGCAGGACATATCAGCCCCAGCATTTT.

There are a few counts of this clonotype. A much more abundant neighbour one base away suggests this may be a read error. V is TRBV28 and J is TRBJ1-4, with D unclear. The germline V gene has CDR1 MDHEN and CDR2 SYDVKM. CDR3 length: 11 residues. CDR3 coding DNA: TGTGCCAGCACCTCGAAGGAAAAACTGTCTTTT. Translated, it gives CASTSKEKLSF. Using reference TRBV28 and TRBJ1-4 for the parts outside the CDR3, the full variable domain is DVKVTQSSRYLVKRTGEKVFLECVQDMDHENMFWYRQDPGLGLRLIYFSYDVKMKEKGDIPEGYSVSREKKERFSLILESASTNQTSMYLCASTSKEKLSFGSGTQLSVL.

The CDR3 reads CAIEASLSSPFF. CDR3 nucleotides: TGTGCCATCGAAGCCAGCCTCTCATCCCCTTTCTTT. The chain joins TRBV10-3 to TRBJ1-1; no reliable D call. This CDR3 spans 12 amino acids. Looked up from germline, CDR1 is ENHRY and CDR2 is SYGVKD. Trimming removed 8 bases from V and 12 bases from J, with 19 bases in between.

V is TRBV15 and J is TRBJ2-3; D uncertain. The V gene's germline CDR1 is LNHNV and CDR2 YYDKDF (reference sequence). This CDR3 comprises 13 residues. V lost 6 bases and J lost 0, with 7 bases in between. CDR3 in amino acids: CATRGGSTDTQYF. CDR3 DNA sequence: TGTGCCACCAGGGGCGGTAGCACAGATACGCAGTATTTT.

The CDR3 loop reads CASSPSPRGLNTEAFF. The DNA of the CDR3 is TGTGCCAGCAGCCCGTCACCCAGGGGACTGAACACTGAAGCTTTCTTT. V usage is TRBV7-9 and J usage is TRBJ1-1; a weak D match, TRBD1 (6 bases). The V gene's germline CDR1 is SEHNR and CDR2 FQNEAQ (reference sequence). This CDR3 contains 16 residues. The V and J ends lost 5 bases and 0 bases respectively, with 16 bases between them.

As concerns this clonotype: A much larger clone lies a single base off, so this may be a read error. The J gene is TRBJ2-3, the V gene TRBV5-6, with TRBD2 matching 13 bases. With 7 bases clipped from V and 7 bases from J, the junction kept 15 bases outside the gene matches. There are 17 residues in the CDR3. Germline V CDR1 and CDR2: SGHDT, YYEEEE. CDR3 residues: CASGTGGGLAGENTQYF. Written as DNA, the CDR3 is TGTGCCAGCGGGACAGGGGGTGGACTAGCGGGAGAAAATACGCAGTATTTT.

Regarding this clonotype: One end of the junction fails to match germline, which may point to a read error. The chain links TRBV7-8 to TRBJ1-5, with D maybe TRBD1 (6 bases). This CDR3 region has 10 residues. Germline V CDR1 and CDR2: SGHVS, FQNEAQ. The CDR3: CASSRDTEHF. The DNA for the CDR3 is TGTGCTAGCAGCCGGGACACCGAGCATTTT.

This clonotype turned up a few times. One end of the junction does not line up with germline, which may come from a read error. This chain joins TRBV4-2 and TRBJ2-7; tentatively, D is TRBD1 (6 bases). Germline CDR1 LGHNA, CDR2 YNFKEQ. This CDR3 region has 16 residues. The chain's CDR3 is CAGSREGTSASYEQYF. The CDR3 DNA reads as TGTGCCGGCAGCCGAGAAGGGACAAGTGCCTCCTACGAGCAGTACTTC.

This clonotype appeared a single time. The genes are TRBV7-8 and TRBJ2-7, with 7 bases that match TRBD1. The CDR3 extends over 13 amino acids. V lost 5 bases, J lost 13 bases, and 14 bases stayed unmatched. Germline V gives CDR1 SGHVS, CDR2 FQNEAQ. The CDR3, as DNA: TGTGCCAGCAGCCCCGACGCGAGACAGGGTGTCTACTTC. Amino acid sequence: CASSPDARQGVYF.

The chain is built from TRBV9 and TRBJ1-2; D is undetermined. The V end was cut by 0 bases, the J end by 12 bases, with 12 bases between. This CDR3 comprises 12 residues. Germline V gene data show CDR1 as SGDLS and CDR2 as YYNGEE. The chain's CDR3 is CASSVVAGNHTF. The CDR3 region has the DNA TGTGCCAGCAGCGTAGTGGCCGGCAATCACACCTTC.

Note on this clonotype: This CDR3 fails to terminate in the conserved phenylalanine or tryptophan, so it likely reflects a read error. V is TRBV7-8 and J is TRBJ1-4; D not resolved. V was trimmed by 4 bases and J by 7 bases, leaving 13 bases between them. Germline V gives CDR1 SGHVS, CDR2 FQNEAQ. This CDR3 has 14 amino acids. CDR3 nucleotides: TGTGCCAGCAGCTCGGGAGTGGCGAGTGAAAAACTGTTTTCT. Translation: CASSSGVASEKLFS.

The chain carries TRBV6-2 or TRBV6-3 and TRBJ2-3; 11 bases line up with TRBD2. The ends lost 3 bases at V and 5 bases at J; junction bases unmatched: 4. Germline V gives CDR1 MNHEY, CDR2 SVGEGT. The length of the CDR3 is 15 residues. CDR3 in amino acids: CASSYLSGRGDTQYF. CDR3 nucleotides: TGTGCCAGCAGTTATCTTAGCGGGAGGGGAGATACGCAGTATTTT.

This clonotype was detected ten times or more. The gene calls are TRBV30 and TRBJ2-7; 9 nucleotides line up with TRBD1. CDR3 length: 12 residues. The V and J ends lost 4 bases and 3 bases, in that order; junction bases with no gene match: 1. Germline-derived CDR1 and CDR2 are GTSNPN and SVGIG (reference sequence). CDR3 amino acids: CAWMDRGYEQYF. The CDR3, as DNA: TGTGCCTGGATGGACAGGGGCTACGAGCAGTACTTC.

The sample holds many counts of this clonotype. The V gene is TRBV25-1, the J gene TRBJ2-7, with 7 bases matching TRBD1. Unmatched junction bases numbered 18, after V lost 0 bases and J lost 7 bases. Germline V gene data show CDR1 as MGHDK and CDR2 as SYGVNS. The CDR3 is 18 amino acids. The CDR3 protein is CASSEYIFGERGRWEQYF. The CDR3 DNA is TGTGCCAGCAGTGAATATATCTTCGGGGAGAGGGGGCGCTGGGAGCAGTACTTC.

This clonotype was counted only a few times. A much larger clonotype is one base distant, so this may be a read error. The chain links TRBV7-9 to TRBJ2-2; D could derive from TRBD1 or TRBD2 (5 bases each). This CDR3 has 14 residues. Germline assignment: CDR1 SEHNR and CDR2 FQNEAQ (reference sequence). V was clipped by 1 base and J by 3 bases, with 6 bases between them. CDR3 protein: CASSLGGDTGELFF. As DNA, the CDR3 is TGTGCCAGCAGCTTAGGAGGGGACACCGGGGAGCTGTTTTTT.

Comments on this clonotype: This could be a read error, since a much larger clone is one nucleotide away. Without the conserved terminal phenylalanine or tryptophan, this CDR3 likely stems from a read error. The chain links TRBV30 to TRBJ2-7, with D uncertain. This CDR3 contains 12 residues. Trimming removed 4 bases from V and 2 bases from J, with 9 bases in between. CDR1 GTSNPN and CDR2 SVGIG come from the germline V gene (reference sequence). This CDR3 reads CAWTVTAYEQYL. The CDR3 DNA is TGTGCCTGGACAGTTACTGCCTACGAGCAGTACTTA.

The chain carries TRBV20-1 and TRBJ2-2; D may be TRBD2 (5 bases). The ends were cut back, 4 bases at V and 0 bases at J, with 6 bases in the middle. There are 13 residues in the CDR3. CDR1 is DFQATT, CDR2 SNEGSKA, per germline (reference sequence). This CDR3 is CSATGTNTGELFF. Written as DNA, the CDR3 is TGCAGTGCTACGGGGACGAACACCGGGGAGCTGTTTTTT.

This clonotype was picked up many times. The V and J genes are TRBV20-1 and TRBJ2-7, with D possibly being TRBD1 or TRBD2 (6 bases each). The CDR3 consists of 15 residues. V lost 6 bases and J lost 6, with 24 bases in between. CDR1 DFQATT and CDR2 SNEGSKA come from the germline V gene (reference sequence). In nucleotides, the CDR3 is TGCAGTGCGCAATTGGGATTAAACGGGGGCCTCGAGCAGTACTTC. This sequence encodes CSAQLGLNGGLEQYF.

This clonotype was observed many times. The genes are TRBV5-1 and TRBJ2-7; 9 positions match TRBD1. The germline gives CDR1 SGHRS, CDR2 YFSETQ. The CDR3 has 15 residues. Losses at the gene ends were 0 bases for V and 2 bases for J; bases not matched to a gene: 3. The CDR3 loop reads CASSLVTGGAYEQYF. The CDR3 nucleotides read TGCGCCAGCAGCTTGGTGACAGGGGGGGCCTACGAGCAGTACTTC.

The rearrangement uses TRBV30 and TRBJ1-3, with 7 bases fitting TRBD1. The CDR3 contains 15 residues. Germline V gene sequence: CDR1 GTSNPN, CDR2 SVGIG (reference sequence). V gave up 3 bases and J gave up 4 bases; unmatched junction bases: 9. Here the CDR3 DNA reads TGTGCCTGGAGACAAACCGGGACAGCGGGAAACACCATATATTTT. Its translation: CAWRQTGTAGNTIYF.

The gene calls are TRBV14 and TRBJ2-7, with 7 bases identical to TRBD2. J gave up 12 bases and V 6 bases, and 11 bases lay outside the gene matches. This CDR3 spans 12 amino acids. Germline CDR1 and CDR2: SGHDN and FVKESK. The CDR3 spells CASSYAGADVYF. CDR3 DNA: TGTGCCAGCAGTTACGCGGGAGCGGACGTGTACTTC.

This clonotype has only a few counts. The chain employs TRBV29-1 and TRBJ2-7; perhaps TRBD1 as D (7 bases). Per the germline V gene, CDR1 is SQVTM and CDR2 is ANQGSEA. V lost 8 bases, J lost 4 bases, and 15 bases lay in between. CDR3 length: 12 residues. The CDR3 DNA reads TGCAGCACCCGCGGGACAGCTTACGAGCAGTACTTC. Its protein product is CSTRGTAYEQYF.

This clonotype appeared many times. This chain joins TRBV20-1 and TRBJ1-1; no clear D gene. This CDR3 has 14 amino acids. CDR1 and CDR2 from the germline V gene are DFQATT and SNEGSKA (reference sequence). V dropped 6 bases and J dropped 3 bases, with 17 bases sitting between them. The CDR3 reads CSAPPGLTYTEAFF. The DNA of the CDR3 is TGCAGTGCCCCCCCCGGACTCACCTACACTGAAGCTTTCTTT.

Many counts were recorded for this clonotype. The rearrangement uses TRBV12-5 and TRBJ1-1; TRBD1 might be the D (6 bases). CDR3 length equals 16 residues. Germline CDR1 LGHNT, CDR2 FRNRAP. The ends were cut back, 8 bases at V and 0 bases at J, with 19 bases in the middle. The CDR3 sequence: CASNLGTPLLNTEAFF. The CDR3 bases are TGTGCTAGTAACTTAGGGACACCCCTCCTGAACACTGAAGCTTTCTTT. Full variable domain (remainder filled in from reference TRBV12-5 and TRBJ1-1): DARVTQTPRHKVTEMGQEVTMRCQPILGHNTVFWYRQTMMQGLELLAYFRNRAPLDDSGMPKDRFSAEMPDATLATLKIQPSEPRDSAVYFCASNLGTPLLNTEAFFGQGTRLTVV.

This clonotype was found many times. V usage is TRBV6-1 and J usage is TRBJ2-7, with D perhaps assigned TRBD1 or TRBD2 (5 bases each). Trimming took off 6 bases at V and 3 bases at J, with 15 bases between the two ends. Germline CDR1 and CDR2: MNHNS and SASEGT. The CDR3 runs to 14 residues. The CDR3 bases are TGTGCCAGCAGCAGGGCGCGGGCCGGCTACGAGCAGTACTTC. It specifies CASSRARAGYEQYF.

The rearrangement links TRBV5-1 to TRBJ2-3; D call uncertain. Germline CDR1 is SGHRS and CDR2 is YFSETQ. The CDR3 runs 14 residues. Trimming left V 1 base short and J 1 base short, with 7 bases between. The CDR3 bases are TGCGCCAGCAGCTTGTTTCAGGGCACAGATACGCAGTATTTT. Its protein product is CASSLFQGTDTQYF.

The J gene is TRBJ1-1, the V gene TRBV2; D remains unclear. The CDR3 length is 13 residues. Germline CDR1 is SNHLY and CDR2 is FYNNEI. The ends were cut back, 0 bases at V and 7 bases at J, with 9 bases in the middle. The CDR3 DNA is TGTGCCAGCAGTGAAGCGAGCGTTGGTGAAGCTTTCTTT. Its translation: CASSEASVGEAFF. Using reference TRBV2 and TRBJ1-1 for the parts outside the CDR3, the full variable domain is EPEVTQTPSHQVTQMGQEVILRCVPISNHLYFYWYRQILGQKVEFLVSFYNNEISEKSEIFDDQFSVERPDGSNFTLKIRSTKLEDSAMYFCASSEASVGEAFFGQGTRLTVV.

The chain uses TRBV12-3 or TRBV12-4 and TRBJ1-2; D is possibly TRBD1 (6 bases). The germline V and J ends were trimmed by 7 bases and 7 bases, with 22 bases remaining between them. This CDR3 spans 15 amino acids. CDR3 sequence reads: CASTDSRGGRRGYTF. CDR3 nucleotide sequence: TGTGCCAGCACCGATTCCCGGGGGGGCCGGCGTGGCTACACCTTC.

The chain has TRBV28 and TRBJ2-7; D is unclear. Trimming took 3 bases from V and 5 from J, leaving 8 bases between them. The CDR3 loop spans 12 amino acids. Germline V CDR1 and CDR2: MDHEN, SYDVKM. CDR3 nucleotides: TGTGCCAGCAGTTTTCGTACTGACGAGCAGTACTTC. It specifies CASSFRTDEQYF.

CDR3 DNA: TGTGCCAGCAGCTTACTAGCGGTCCAAGAGACCCAGTACTTC. This translates into CASSLLAVQETQYF. The J gene is TRBJ2-5, the V gene TRBV7-2, with TRBD2 matching over 7 bases. Trimming took 2 bases from V and 1 from J; bases not matched to a gene: 1. This CDR3 region has 14 residues. The germline V gene encodes CDR1 SGHTA and CDR2 FQGNSA.

As to this clonotype: This may be a read error: a much more frequent sequence differs by one nucleotide. This rearrangement joins TRBV11-2 to TRBJ2-3; the match to TRBD2 covers 12 bases. Looked up from germline, CDR1 is SGHAT and CDR2 is FQNNGV. The junction had 9 bases not matched to a gene; V was cut back by 8 bases and J by 0 bases. CDR3 size: 17 residues. In DNA, the CDR3 is TGTGCCAGCGGCCGTCTAGCGGGAGGGGGAAGCACAGATACGCAGTATTTT. This translates into CASGRLAGGGSTDTQYF.

The genes are TRBV19 and TRBJ2-6, with 7 bases fitting TRBD1. The CDR3 consists of 17 residues. Germline V lookup: CDR1 LNHDA, CDR2 SQIVND (reference sequence). V lost 7 bases, J lost 0 bases, and 9 bases stayed unmatched. CDR3 in amino acids: CASKTTGPNSGANVLTF. Here the CDR3 DNA reads TGTGCCAGTAAGACGACAGGGCCAAACTCTGGGGCCAACGTCCTGACTTTC. The whole variable domain, remainder taken from reference TRBV19 and TRBJ2-6, is DGGITQSPKYLFRKEGQNVTLSCEQNLNHDAMYWYRQDPGQGLRLIYYSQIVNDFQKGDIAEGYSVSREKKESFPLTVTSAQKNPTAFYLCASKTTGPNSGANVLTFGAGSRLTVL.